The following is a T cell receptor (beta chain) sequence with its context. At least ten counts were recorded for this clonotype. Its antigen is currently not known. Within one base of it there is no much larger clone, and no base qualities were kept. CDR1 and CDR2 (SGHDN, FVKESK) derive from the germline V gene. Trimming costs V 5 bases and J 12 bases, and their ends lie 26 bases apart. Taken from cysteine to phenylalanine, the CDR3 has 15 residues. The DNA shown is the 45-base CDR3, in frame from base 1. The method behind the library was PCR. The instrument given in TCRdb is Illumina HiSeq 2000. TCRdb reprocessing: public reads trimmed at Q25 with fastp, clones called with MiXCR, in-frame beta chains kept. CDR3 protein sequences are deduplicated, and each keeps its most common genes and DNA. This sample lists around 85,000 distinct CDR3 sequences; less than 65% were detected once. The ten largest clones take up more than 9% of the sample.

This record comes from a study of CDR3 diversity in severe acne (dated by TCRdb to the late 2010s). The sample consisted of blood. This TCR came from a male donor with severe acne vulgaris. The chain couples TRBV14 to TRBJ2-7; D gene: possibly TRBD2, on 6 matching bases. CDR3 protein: CASSVGGQGTNRAYF. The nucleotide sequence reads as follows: TGTGCCAGCAGCGTGGGGGGTCAGGGAACGAACCGCGCGTACTTC.